These 14 T cell receptor beta chains came from one sample sequenced in a study of T cells in Graves' hyperthyroidism and ophthalmopathy. Authors of the study amplified TCR beta CDR3 regions from RNA transcripts. RT-PCR in the first round (using the HTBI primer set) targeted the TCR CDR3. MiXCR was run by TCRdb on the multiplex PCR reads, yielding one entry per CDR3 protein. The sample lists under 700,000 distinct CDR3 sequences; 15% to 20% were seen once. Input material: blood. The receptors stem from a woman aged 18-29 years with Graves' hyperthyroidism.

This clonotype was seen a handful of times. This chain links TRBV7-4 with TRBJ2-5; TRBD2 aligns across 11 bases. The CDR3 runs to 18 residues. The germline CDR1 and CDR2 sequences are SGHVT and SQSDAQ. V lost 4 bases, J lost 3 bases, and 13 bases stayed unmatched. CDR3 DNA sequence: TGTGCCAGCAGCTCAAGGACTAGCGGGTTACATGGTGAAGAGACCCAGTACTTC. It translates to CASSSRTSGLHGEETQYF.

This clonotype has just a few counts. CDR3 DNA sequence: TGTGCCAGCAGCCAAGTAGCGGGGGCGCCGGGAGAGACCCAGTACTTC. This translates into CASSQVAGAPGETQYF. This chain connects TRBV4-2 to TRBJ2-5; 9 bases map to TRBD2. V gave up 1 base and J gave up 4 bases; unmatched junction bases: 7. Germline V gene lookup returns CDR1 LGHNA and CDR2 YNFKEQ. The CDR3 sequence is 16 residues long.

Only a few counts were recorded for this clonotype. The chain carries TRBV10-2 and TRBJ1-4, with D perhaps matching TRBD1 (5 bases). This CDR3 comprises 15 residues. V was shortened by 0 bases and J by 7 bases, with 12 bases between the two germline ends. Germline CDR1 and CDR2: WSHSY and SAAADI. The CDR3 loop is CASSESTVGGEKLFF. The CDR3 coding sequence is TGCGCCAGCAGTGAGTCGACGGTCGGGGGTGAAAAACTGTTTTTT.

The chain joins TRBV19 to TRBJ1-5, with TRBD1 as a possible D gene (5 bases). The V end was cut by 4 bases, the J end by 0 bases, with 10 bases between. Germline assignment: CDR1 LNHDA and CDR2 SQIVND (reference sequence). The CDR3 spans 15 residues. CDR3 region: CASSTTDYSNQPQHF. CDR3 DNA sequence: TGTGCCAGTAGTACGACAGACTATAGCAATCAGCCCCAGCATTTT.

V usage is TRBV6-2 or TRBV6-3 and J usage is TRBJ2-1, with D possibly being TRBD1 (6 bases). Germline-derived CDR1 and CDR2 are MNHEY and SVGEGT. This CDR3 is 13 amino acids long. The V gene lost 6 bases and the J gene lost 6 bases, with 12 bases spanning the gap. CDR3 residues: CASRITRGNEQFF. Written as DNA, the CDR3 is TGTGCCAGCAGAATTACCAGGGGCAATGAGCAGTTCTTC.

This clonotype came up many times. Germline is not matched at one junction end, which may reflect a read error. This chain connects TRBV7-9 to TRBJ2-5; D is uncertain. The CDR3 length is 13 residues. In germline, CDR1 is SEHNR, CDR2 FQNEAQ (reference sequence). CDR3 sequence (DNA): TGTGCCAGCAGCTTAGGGACCCAAGGGACCCAGTACTTC. Protein sequence: CASSLGTQGTQYF.

Many counts were recorded for this clonotype. The V and J genes are TRBV11-2 and TRBJ2-7, with 10 positions matching TRBD1. V was clipped by 5 bases and J by 4 bases; unmatched bases: 5. CDR1 and CDR2 from the germline V gene are SGHAT and FQNNGV. The length of the CDR3 is 14 residues. In DNA form, the CDR3 reads TGTGCCAGCAGCCGGACAGGGGGTGTTTACGAGCAGTACTTC. It codes for CASSRTGGVYEQYF.

This clonotype was detected ten times or more. The V and J genes are TRBV6-5 and TRBJ2-7, with 7 bases aligning to TRBD1. Trimming removed 0 bases from V and 2 bases from J; junction bases left unmatched: 7. The germline CDR1 and CDR2 sequences are MNHEY and SVGAGI. There are 16 residues in the CDR3. CDR3 protein: CASSYSWDRKAYEQYF. The CDR3 nucleotides are TGTGCCAGCAGTTACTCATGGGACAGAAAAGCCTACGAGCAGTACTTC.

With respect to this clonotype: A single base separates this from a much larger clone, so it may be a read error. The V gene is TRBV12-3 or TRBV12-4, the J gene TRBJ2-7, with TRBD2 matching 12 bases. V dropped 4 bases and J dropped 3; count of bases not matched to a gene: 10. CDR3 size: 17 residues. CDR3 sequence: CASSSPGLAGGLYEQYF. For the CDR3, the DNA is TGTGCCAGCAGTTCCCCGGGTCTAGCGGGGGGGCTCTACGAGCAGTACTTC.

Ten or more counts support this clonotype. The J gene is TRBJ1-1, the V gene TRBV30, with no clear D. CDR3 length: 12 amino acids. Germline values: CDR1 GTSNPN, CDR2 SVGIG (reference sequence). V dropped 3 bases and J dropped 5 bases, with 10 bases sitting between them. CDR3 DNA sequence: TGTGCCTGGAGCGCGCGGGGAACTGAAGCTTTCTTT. Amino acids: CAWSARGTEAFF.

CDR3 residues: CASSIGGLAANYEQYF. The DNA for the CDR3 is TGTGCCAGTAGTATAGGGGGACTAGCGGCGAACTACGAGCAGTACTTC. The chain is built from TRBV19 and TRBJ2-7, with 11 bases that match TRBD2. V lost 1 base to trimming and J lost 3 bases; unmatched junction nucleotides: 5. The CDR3 is made up of 16 amino acids. Germline-derived CDR1 and CDR2 are LNHDA and SQIVND (reference sequence).

In this sample, this clonotype turned up a few times. J is TRBJ2-7 and V is TRBV6-2 or TRBV6-3; 9 bases are shared with TRBD2. Germline V gene lookup returns CDR1 MNHEY and CDR2 SVGEGT. The CDR3 runs to 13 residues. Trimming removed 7 bases from V and 5 bases from J; junction bases left unmatched: 6. The chain's CDR3 is CASKASGAHEQYF. The CDR3, as DNA: TGTGCCAGCAAGGCTAGCGGGGCCCACGAGCAGTACTTC.

This sequence joins TRBV5-4 and TRBJ2-5; the D gene is possibly TRBD1 (6 bases). Germline V lookup: CDR1 SGHNT, CDR2 YYREEE (reference sequence). V gave up 4 bases and J gave up 2 bases, with 12 bases separating them. This CDR3 region has 14 residues. The CDR3: CASSPDSWQETQYF. CDR3 DNA: TGTGCCAGCAGCCCGGACAGCTGGCAAGAGACCCAGTACTTC. The full variable domain, rest sourced from reference TRBV5-4 and TRBJ2-5, is ETGVTQSPTHLIKTRGQQVTLRCSSQSGHNTVSWYQQALGQGPQFIFQYYREEENGRGNFPPRFSGLQFPNYSSELNVNALELDDSALYLCASSPDSWQETQYFGPGTRLLVL.

This clonotype was picked up many times. The rearrangement links TRBV24-1 to TRBJ1-2; D unresolved. V was pared by 2 bases and J by 6 bases, with 3 bases between. This CDR3 contains 11 residues. Germline CDR1 and CDR2: KGHDR and SFDVKD. CDR3 protein: CATSDYHGYTF. CDR3 nucleotide sequence: TGTGCCACCAGTGATTATCATGGCTACACCTTC.